Listed below are T cell receptor beta chains from one sample, sequenced in a study of blood T cell repertoires in COVID-19. The protocol was immunoSEQ multiplex PCR, while the TCRdb copy is restricted to in-frame clones and leaves out a portion. The sample contains about 130,000 clones, approximately 86% of which appear only once. What was sequenced was PBMCs or T cells enriched from blood (not recorded which). All receptors derive from a woman in her forties or fifties who had recovered from COVID-19. Both conserved end residues are part of each CDR3. D genes are given only for firm matches. Rows give clone size only sometimes, using once, few, many, or a class for an expanded clone.

D | J | size | V | CDR3 | DNA
- | TRBJ1-5 | - | TRBV5-6 | CASSLDGTPLGPQHF | TGTGCCAGCAGCTTGGACGGGACACCCCTAGGGCCCCAGCATTTT
TRBD1 | TRBJ2-2 | - | TRBV5-1 | CASSLAQGVTGELFF | TGCGCCAGCAGCTTGGCTCAGGGGGTCACCGGGGAGCTGTTTTTT
- | TRBJ2-3 | - | TRBV7-2 | CASSLGWGGTDTQYF | TGTGCCAGCAGCTTAGGGTGGGGGGGCACAGATACGCAGTATTTT
- | TRBJ1-2 | - | TRBV11-2 | CASSEGDRGYTF | TGTGCCAGCAGCGAGGGGGATCGCGGCTACACCTTC
- | TRBJ1-2 | - | TRBV12-3/TRBV12-4 | CASSVGAGYGYTF | TGTGCCAGCAGCGTAGGGGCAGGGTATGGCTACACCTTC
- | TRBJ1-5 | - | TRBV21-1 | CATLKGACNQPQHF | TGTGCCACCCTCAAGGGGGCATGTAATCAGCCCCAGCATTTT
TRBD1 | TRBJ1-4 | - | TRBV4-1 | CASSQPLTGGGEKLFF | TGCGCCAGCAGCCAGCCCCTGACAGGGGGCGGTGAAAAACTGTTTTTT
TRBD1 | TRBJ1-1 | - | TRBV6-2/TRBV6-3 | CASSVQGARTEAFF | TGTGCCAGCAGTGTACAGGGGGCTCGGACTGAAGCTTTCTTT
- | TRBJ1-2 | - | TRBV5-6 | CASSLERYVRHYGYTF | TGTGCCAGCAGCTTGGAAAGGTACGTCAGGCACTATGGCTACACCTTC
- | TRBJ1-3 | - | TRBV12-5 | CASGTTASSGNTIYF | TGTGCTAGTGGGACGACTGCGAGCTCTGGAAACACCATATATTTT
- | TRBJ2-4 | - | TRBV6-5 | CASSNPGDIQYF | TGTGCCAGCAGCAATCCGGGGGACATTCAGTACTTC
TRBD1 | TRBJ1-1 | once | TRBV7-9 | CASNNRGRTEAFF | TGTGCCAGCAACAACAGGGGACGCACTGAAGCTTTCTTT
TRBD2 | TRBJ2-7 | few | TRBV5-6 | CASSHAGAYEQYF | TGTGCCAGCAGCCATGCGGGGGCCTACGAGCAGTACTTC
TRBD2 | TRBJ2-5 | - | TRBV6-5 | CASSFPSSGGETQYF | TGTGCCAGCAGCTTTCCTTCTAGCGGAGGAGAGACCCAGTACTTC
- | TRBJ2-7 | - | TRBV7-2 | CASRLERSSYEQYF | TGTGCCAGCAGACTAGAGAGGTCATCCTACGAGCAGTACTTC
- | TRBJ1-3 | - | TRBV5-1 | CASSLFGYRPISGNTIYF | TGCGCCAGCAGCTTGTTTGGCTACAGACCTATCTCTGGAAACACCATATATTTT
TRBD1 | TRBJ2-7 | - | TRBV7-9 | CASSPRTGTGVIYEQYF | TGTGCCAGCAGCCCTCGGACCGGGACAGGAGTGATTTACGAGCAGTACTTC
TRBD1 | TRBJ2-4 | few | TRBV11-3 | CASSPRSVGGAIQYF | TGTGCCAGCAGCCCAAGGTCCGTAGGGGGCGCCATTCAGTACTTC
- | TRBJ1-5 | - | TRBV7-5 | CARKKWEGYSNQPQHF | TGTGCCAGAAAAAAGTGGGAGGGATATAGCAATCAGCCCCAGCATTTT
- | TRBJ2-3 | few | TRBV10-1 | CASSESVEAWDTQYF | TGCGCCAGCAGTGAGTCTGTGGAGGCGTGGGATACGCAGTATTTT
TRBD1 | TRBJ1-1 | - | TRBV9 | CASSVASGTGANMNTEAFF | TGTGCCAGCAGCGTAGCGTCCGGGACAGGGGCGAACATGAACACTGAAGCTTTCTTT
- | TRBJ2-3 | - | TRBV1 | CTSSQDNPSGRTDTQYF | TGCACCAGCAGCCAAGATAATCCTAGCGGTAGGACAGATACGCAGTATTTT
- | TRBJ2-7 | - | TRBV6-5 | CASRDSGRQYF | TGTGCCAGCAGAGATAGTGGGCGGCAGTACTTC
- | TRBJ2-2 | - | TRBV7-6 | CASSLGLASSTGELFF | TGTGCCAGCAGCTTAGGGTTGGCTAGTTCTACCGGGGAGCTGTTTTTT
- | TRBJ2-4 | - | TRBV12-3/TRBV12-4 | CASREAKNIQYF | TGTGCCAGCAGGGAGGCCAAAAACATTCAGTACTTC
TRBD2 | TRBJ2-5 | - | TRBV9 | CASSETSGGETQYF | TGTGCCAGCAGCGAGACTAGCGGGGGGGAGACCCAGTACTTC
- | TRBJ1-2 | few | TRBV13 | CASSLGLGYTF | TGTGCCAGCAGCTTGGGACTGGGCTACACCTTC
- | TRBJ2-7 | - | TRBV14 | CASSQEGGYEQYF | TGTGCCAGCAGCCAAGAGGGGGGATACGAGCAGTACTTC